Presented here are 18 T cell receptor beta chains from one specimen sequenced in a study of blood T cell repertoires in COVID-19. Produced via immunoSEQ multiplex PCR; TCRdb's table is partial and in-frame only. Here the sample spans 290,000 or so clones, over 75% being singletons. Sequenced: peripheral blood. The receptors derive from a man aged 45-65 years with active or convalescent COVID-19.

The V call is TRBV7-9, the J call TRBJ2-2; D may be TRBD1 (7 bases). Germline CDR1 reads SEHNR; CDR2 reads FQNEAQ (reference sequence). The CDR3 is made up of 17 amino acids. V gave up 5 bases and J gave up 2 bases, with 18 bases separating them. The CDR3: CASSVGGTELNTGELFF. CDR3 bases: TGTGCCAGCAGCGTAGGCGGGACAGAACTAAACACCGGGGAGCTGTTTTTT.

This chain joins TRBV7-3 and TRBJ2-1; D remains ambiguous. V was shortened by 0 bases and J by 10 bases, with 7 bases between the two germline ends. This CDR3 comprises 12 residues. Germline assignment: CDR1 SGHTA and CDR2 FQGTGA. CDR3 DNA sequence: TGTGCCAGCAGCTTAACGTCCGGGGAGCAGTTCTTC. Amino acid sequence: CASSLTSGEQFF.

Regarding this clone: Other DNA sequences from this sample encode an identical CDR3 as well. V usage is TRBV4-2 and J usage is TRBJ1-5; D gene ambiguous. CDR1 LGHNA and CDR2 YNFKEQ come from the germline V gene. Trimming shortened V by 0 bases and J by 0 bases, and 6 bases separated the two germline ends. There are 15 residues in the CDR3. CDR3 DNA sequence: TGTGCCAGCAGCCAAGATCTCAGTAGCAATCAGCCCCAGCATTTT. It codes for CASSQDLSSNQPQHF.

V gene TRBV19 combines with J gene TRBJ2-1, with no clear D. The CDR3 is 13 residues long. Germline V CDR1 and CDR2: LNHDA, SQIVND (reference sequence). Deletions cut 3 bases from V and 7 bases from J, with 10 bases between. The CDR3 sequence: CASSMAVLNEQFF. CDR3 nucleotide sequence: TGTGCCAGTAGTATGGCAGTTTTGAATGAGCAGTTCTTC.

The chain employs TRBV10-3 and TRBJ1-1; D remains unclear. Germline CDR1 is ENHRY and CDR2 is SYGVKD. The length of the CDR3 is 12 residues. The V end lost 4 bases, the J end lost 3 bases, and 6 bases lay between the germline ends. The CDR3 spells CAISGRDTEAFF. CDR3 in DNA: TGTGCCATCAGTGGGAGGGACACTGAAGCTTTCTTT.

This clone has more than one count but fewer than ten. The chain couples TRBV5-1 to TRBJ2-6; no reliable D call. Trimming pared 0 bases from V and 0 bases from J, leaving 10 bases between. The CDR3 has 17 amino acids. Germline values: CDR1 SGHRS, CDR2 YFSETQ. CDR3 loop: CASSLGQVSSGANVLTF. The CDR3 coding sequence is TGCGCCAGCAGCTTGGGACAAGTGTCCTCTGGGGCCAACGTCCTGACTTTC.

The chain carries TRBV27 and TRBJ1-1, with 7 nucleotides matching TRBD1. The CDR3 length is 14 residues. With V trimmed by 3 bases and J by 4 bases, 5 bases remained unmatched. Germline V gene data show CDR1 as MNHEY and CDR2 as SMNVEV (reference sequence). CDR3 in DNA: TGTGCCAGCAGTTTTAGGGGGCTGGGCACTGAAGCTTTCTTT. Its translation is CASSFRGLGTEAFF.

The rearrangement links TRBV4-2 to TRBJ2-7, with D hard to call. This CDR3 spans 15 amino acids. Trimming cost V 1 base and J 3 bases, with 13 bases left between them. The germline gives CDR1 LGHNA, CDR2 YNFKEQ. The CDR3: CASSQVSASNYEQYF. DNA for the CDR3: TGTGCCAGCAGCCAAGTGAGCGCGAGTAACTACGAGCAGTACTTC.

The chain couples TRBV10-3 to TRBJ2-7; tentatively, D is TRBD2 (6 bases). V was trimmed by 2 bases and J by 0 bases, leaving 11 bases between them. CDR1 is ENHRY and CDR2 is SYGVKD in the germline V gene. This CDR3 spans 15 amino acids. CDR3 nucleotides: TGTGCCATCAGTGAGGGACTACTCCGCTCCTACGAGCAGTACTTC. Protein sequence: CAISEGLLRSYEQYF.

This clone was recorded a few times. This chain joins TRBV5-6 and TRBJ2-3; weak D call: TRBD2 (6 bases). The CDR3 runs 15 residues. The V end lost 0 bases, the J end lost 4 bases, and 12 bases lay between the germline ends. CDR1 and CDR2 (germline): SGHDT, YYEEEE. CDR3 DNA: TGTGCCAGCAGCTTGGAGTGGAGGGTGGCAGATACGCAGTATTTT. This codes for CASSLEWRVADTQYF.

V usage is TRBV5-1 and J usage is TRBJ1-2; 8 positions match TRBD1. Germline-derived CDR1 and CDR2 are SGHRS and YFSETQ. CDR3 length: 15 residues. Unmatched junction bases numbered 8, after V lost 2 bases and J lost 5 bases. CDR3 residues: CASSLQQGERYGYTF. The DNA for the CDR3 is TGCGCCAGCAGCTTACAACAGGGGGAACGATATGGCTACACCTTC.

J is TRBJ2-2 and V is TRBV6-5; 8 nucleotides match TRBD1. Germline V gives CDR1 MNHEY, CDR2 SVGAGI. The CDR3 runs 15 residues. J was trimmed by 2 bases and V by 10 bases; bases with no gene match: 9. The CDR3 nucleotides are TGTGCCACTCCGGGACAGGTGGCTAACACCGGGGAGCTGTTTTTT. Protein: CATPGQVANTGELFF.

The chain uses TRBV5-1 and TRBJ2-2, with D possibly matching TRBD1 (5 bases). The CDR3 is 14 amino acids. V shed 0 bases and J shed 5 bases, with 8 bases lying between them. Germline lookup yields CDR1 SGHRS and CDR2 YFSETQ. CDR3 loop: CASSLVQGTGELFF. CDR3 nucleotide sequence: TGCGCCAGCAGCTTGGTCCAGGGAACCGGGGAGCTGTTTTTT.

This clone was observed many times. J is TRBJ2-7 and V is TRBV5-4, with 9 bases that match TRBD1. The junction had 6 bases not matched to a gene; V was cut back by 0 bases and J by 5 bases. Germline V gives CDR1 SGHNT, CDR2 YYREEE (reference sequence). CDR3 length: 15 residues. CDR3 loop: CASSLGQDRGDEQYF. As DNA, the CDR3 is TGTGCCAGCAGCTTGGGCCAGGACAGGGGAGACGAGCAGTACTTC.

This chain uses TRBV6-5 with TRBJ1-2; D is unresolved. The germline V gene has CDR1 MNHEY and CDR2 SVGAGI. This CDR3 has 14 amino acids. Between the trimmed V and J ends, which lost 7 bases and 0 bases, there was a span of 12 bases. The CDR3 DNA sequence: TGTGCCAGCACTCTGGTGGGCCCTAACTATGGCTACACCTTC. Amino acid sequence: CASTLVGPNYGYTF.

The CDR3 loop reads CATRGVDEKLFF. In nucleotides, the CDR3 is TGTGCCACCAGAGGGGTAGACGAAAAACTGTTTTTT. The chain uses TRBV24-1 and TRBJ1-4; a weak D match, TRBD1 (5 bases). Germline lookup yields CDR1 KGHDR and CDR2 SFDVKD. Trimming took off 7 bases at V and 8 bases at J, with 10 bases between the two ends. The CDR3 covers 12 residues.

The chain joins TRBV6-5 to TRBJ2-1, with D maybe TRBD2 (6 bases). Trimming left V 4 bases short and J 5 bases short, with 12 bases between. Germline V gene sequence: CDR1 MNHEY, CDR2 SVGAGI. This CDR3 contains 14 residues. As DNA, the CDR3 is TGTGCCAGCAGTTCTCCGGGACTTCACAATGAGCAGTTCTTC. It encodes CASSSPGLHNEQFF.

The chain joins TRBV7-2 to TRBJ2-7; 10 bases are shared with TRBD2. Germline V gives CDR1 SGHTA, CDR2 FQGNSA. V lost 4 bases, J lost 7 bases, and 10 bases stayed unmatched. The CDR3 consists of 15 residues. The CDR3 DNA follows: TGTGCCAGCAGCTCATCTAGCGGGAGAATAGGGGAGCAGTACTTC. Translating gives CASSSSSGRIGEQYF.